Listed below are T cell receptor beta chains from one sample, sequenced in a study of T cell repertoires in cytomegalovirus infection. No antigens are known for them. Using its own MiXCR run on the reads, TCRdb lists one record per CDR3 protein. The sample yields hundreds of thousands of distinct CDR3 sequences, roughly 42% seen once. The input for sequencing was cultured PBMCs, taken from culture after CMV antigen stimulation. These receptors were obtained from a human donor in good health (CMV status not recorded). Some clones in this sample may be carry-over from other donors' samples. CDR3s leave out the opening cysteine and the closing phenylalanine or tryptophan. D genes are given only for firm matches. Clone size is not always given. Where it is, it says once, few, many or a class for expanded clones.

CDR3 | V | size | D | J
AISESTGYRDTEAF | TRBV10-3 | few | TRBD1 | TRBJ1-1
ASSLVGGSYEQY | TRBV7-2 | many | - | TRBJ2-7
ASIREGTGNTIY | TRBV11-2 | - | - | TRBJ1-3
SAKRYGEQF | TRBV20-1 | - | - | TRBJ2-1
ASSFHYPPNEQF | TRBV6-2/TRBV6-3 | few | - | TRBJ2-1
SASHRGRSNSPLH | TRBV20-1 | - | TRBD1 | TRBJ1-6
ASSSGGGVQETQY | TRBV7-2 | few | - | TRBJ2-5
ASGVAASSYNSPLH | TRBV9 | - | - | TRBJ1-6
ASSLGRDSAF | TRBV28 | once | TRBD1 | TRBJ1-1
ASSPRGQGPLNTEAF | TRBV7-8 | few | TRBD1 | TRBJ1-1
ASSPRAGTGVWYGYT | TRBV7-9 | few | TRBD1 | TRBJ1-2
ASTRGEYNEQF | TRBV7-2 | - | TRBD2 | TRBJ2-1
ATQVGGGQPQH | TRBV7-9 | few | - | TRBJ1-5
ASSYSDLAGVAI | TRBV6-5 | - | TRBD2 | TRBJ2-1
ASSHFPRTSGSTDTQY | TRBV7-8 | - | TRBD2 | TRBJ2-3
ASSLNRGTNYEQY | TRBV4-3 | - | - | TRBJ2-7
ASTINPRAYNEQF | TRBV12-3/TRBV12-4 | - | - | TRBJ2-1
ASSLVSSASYNEQF | TRBV5-1 | - | - | TRBJ2-1
SARDPVRGYT | TRBV20-1 | - | - | TRBJ1-2
SARPGDRDINEQF | TRBV20-1 | few | TRBD1 | TRBJ2-1
ASSPIAGVVGYEQY | TRBV7-2 | - | TRBD2 | TRBJ2-7
ASSPGTSVYEQY | TRBV6-2/TRBV6-3 | - | TRBD2 | TRBJ2-7
ASSLHPVLGYEQY | TRBV11-2 | - | - | TRBJ2-7
SASFLVRSGRTDTQY | TRBV20-1 | - | TRBD2 | TRBJ2-3
ASINGGAIPGELF | TRBV7-9 | - | - | TRBJ2-2
ASSSPSTGLPYQETQY | TRBV7-2 | - | - | TRBJ2-5
AISTEPNEKLF | TRBV10-3 | once | - | TRBJ1-4
SVEDLRQGPSEQY | TRBV29-1 | - | - | TRBJ2-7
SAQGGVAGSNEQF | TRBV20-1 | - | TRBD2 | TRBJ2-1
ASPGTGTNTEAF | TRBV28 | - | TRBD1 | TRBJ1-1
ASSIGPSGRSTDTQY | TRBV19 | - | TRBD2 | TRBJ2-3
ASSRPGLAGGPEY | TRBV7-6 | few | TRBD2 | TRBJ2-7
ASSGTASAAGANVLT | TRBV6-1 | - | - | TRBJ2-6
ASSSRPSRNTGELF | TRBV7-2 | once | - | TRBJ2-2
ASKPQGLEKLF | TRBV6-1 | - | - | TRBJ1-4
ASSLAVGGYEQY | TRBV7-2 | - | TRBD2 | TRBJ2-7
ASSSDYPLQETQY | TRBV7-2 | - | - | TRBJ2-5
ASSLSLLAGGPTNIQY | TRBV7-2 | few | TRBD2 | TRBJ2-4
ASSSLDAVEQETQY | TRBV7-6 | - | - | TRBJ2-5
ASSSETGRPQH | TRBV7-2 | - | TRBD1 | TRBJ1-5
ASSYSLGGTYNSPLH | TRBV6-5 | few | - | TRBJ1-6
ASSKTGGSYEQY | TRBV7-2 | - | TRBD1 | TRBJ2-7
ASSFSRGGGEQY | TRBV27 | - | - | TRBJ2-7
SARGRTSGSLYEQF | TRBV20-1 | - | TRBD2 | TRBJ2-1
ASTGTSGSGGELF | TRBV12-3/TRBV12-4 | - | TRBD2 | TRBJ2-2
ASSLRTGSIGNTIY | TRBV11-2 | - | TRBD1 | TRBJ1-3
ASSSWTGWQY | TRBV6-2/TRBV6-3 | - | - | TRBJ2-7
ASSFAGTEAF | TRBV11-2 | - | - | TRBJ1-1
ASSLVGEGNQPQH | TRBV7-9 | few | - | TRBJ1-5